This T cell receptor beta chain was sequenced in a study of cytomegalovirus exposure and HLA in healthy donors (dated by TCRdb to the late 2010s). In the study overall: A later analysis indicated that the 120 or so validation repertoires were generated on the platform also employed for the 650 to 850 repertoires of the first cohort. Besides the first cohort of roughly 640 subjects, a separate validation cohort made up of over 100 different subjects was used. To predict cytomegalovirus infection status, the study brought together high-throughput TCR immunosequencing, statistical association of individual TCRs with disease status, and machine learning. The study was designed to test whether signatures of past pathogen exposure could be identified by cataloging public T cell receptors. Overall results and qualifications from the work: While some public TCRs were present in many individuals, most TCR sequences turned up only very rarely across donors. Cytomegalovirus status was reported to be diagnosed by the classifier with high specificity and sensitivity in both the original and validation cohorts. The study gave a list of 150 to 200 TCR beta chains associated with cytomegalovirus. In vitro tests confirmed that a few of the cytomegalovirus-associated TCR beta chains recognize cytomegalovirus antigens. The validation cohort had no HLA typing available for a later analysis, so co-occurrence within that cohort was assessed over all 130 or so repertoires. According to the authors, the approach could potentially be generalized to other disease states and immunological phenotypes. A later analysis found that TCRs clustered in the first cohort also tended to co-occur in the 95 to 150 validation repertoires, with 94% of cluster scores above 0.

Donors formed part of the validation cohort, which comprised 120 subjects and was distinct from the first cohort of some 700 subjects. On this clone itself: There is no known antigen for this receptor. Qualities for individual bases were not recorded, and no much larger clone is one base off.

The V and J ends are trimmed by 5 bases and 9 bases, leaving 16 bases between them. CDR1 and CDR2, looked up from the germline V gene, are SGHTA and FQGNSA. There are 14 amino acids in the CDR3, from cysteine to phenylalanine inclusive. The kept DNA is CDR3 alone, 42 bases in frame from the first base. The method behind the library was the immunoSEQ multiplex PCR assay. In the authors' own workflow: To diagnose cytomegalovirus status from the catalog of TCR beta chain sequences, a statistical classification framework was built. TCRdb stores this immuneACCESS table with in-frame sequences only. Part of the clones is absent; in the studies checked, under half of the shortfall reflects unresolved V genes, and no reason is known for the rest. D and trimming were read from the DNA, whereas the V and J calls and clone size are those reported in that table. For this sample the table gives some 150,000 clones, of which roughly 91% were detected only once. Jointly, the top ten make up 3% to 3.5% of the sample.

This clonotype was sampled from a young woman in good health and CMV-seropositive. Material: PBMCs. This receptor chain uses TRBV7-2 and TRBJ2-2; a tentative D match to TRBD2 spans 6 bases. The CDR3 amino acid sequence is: CASSGASGDRELFF. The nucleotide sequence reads TGTGCCAGCAGCGGGGCTTCGGGGGACCGGGAGCTGTTTTTT.